This entry concerns a single T cell receptor beta chain. Its specificity is unknown. The method was immunoSEQ multiplex PCR; TCRdb's version includes in-frame clones alone and lacks a portion of them. In the table there are about 5,500 clones, approximately 70% of which are singletons. The data were taken from a study of early stage breast cancer tumors. Overall study context: Most of the 16 invasive tumors were ER+, PR+ and HER2-.

Trimming took off 4 bases at V and 8 bases at J, with 20 bases between the two ends. The CDR3 runs to 15 residues. The germline V gene has CDR1 MDHEN and CDR2 SYDVKM. Study-wide points: Comparing each tissue with blood distinguished tumor from normal in most of the 16 patients. Most shared enriched TCRB sequences were commonly generated ones.

The V gene is TRBV28, the J gene TRBJ1-2; D is unclear. The receptor's source is a person in their sixties or seventies with breast cancer. Sequencing was carried out using normal breast tissue next to the tumor. The CDR3 DNA reads as TGTGCCAGCAGTTCCCCGAATCTTTGGCTGGACGGCTACACCTTC. Protein product: CASSSPNLWLDGYTF.